This T cell receptor (beta chain) is from a study of shared clonotypes between healthy human individuals. Points from the study as a whole: Generation probabilities were higher for clonotypes shared across all four sorted-subset donors than for unshared ones. The sharing of approximately 5.1% of naive CD4 clonotypes was seen across a few donors.

All participating donors were Caucasian adults from Nashville, Tennessee. Partitioning of CD4+ cells yielded a CD45RA+ naive subset and a CD45RA-negative memory subset. The CDR3 runs to 10 residues. Looked up from germline, CDR1 is SGDLS and CDR2 is YYNGEE. V lost 4 bases and J 16 bases, leaving 12 bases between the germline ends. This clone was seen repeatedly, ten times or more. Its cognate antigen is unknown. Profiled with immunoSEQ multiplex PCR; TCRdb holds only in-frame clones, not every one. The repertoire consists of approximately 980,000 clones, with around three quarters occurring once and the leading ten covering over 1.3%.

The sequencing sample was made of memory CD4+ T cells sorted from blood. Regarding subset: CD45RA-negative fraction. This clonotype originated in a young man in good health. This chain joins TRBV9 and TRBJ2-1; D is unclear. Written as DNA, the CDR3 is TGTGCCAGCAGCCAGCCCGTAGGCTTCTTC. It yields the protein CASSQPVGFF.